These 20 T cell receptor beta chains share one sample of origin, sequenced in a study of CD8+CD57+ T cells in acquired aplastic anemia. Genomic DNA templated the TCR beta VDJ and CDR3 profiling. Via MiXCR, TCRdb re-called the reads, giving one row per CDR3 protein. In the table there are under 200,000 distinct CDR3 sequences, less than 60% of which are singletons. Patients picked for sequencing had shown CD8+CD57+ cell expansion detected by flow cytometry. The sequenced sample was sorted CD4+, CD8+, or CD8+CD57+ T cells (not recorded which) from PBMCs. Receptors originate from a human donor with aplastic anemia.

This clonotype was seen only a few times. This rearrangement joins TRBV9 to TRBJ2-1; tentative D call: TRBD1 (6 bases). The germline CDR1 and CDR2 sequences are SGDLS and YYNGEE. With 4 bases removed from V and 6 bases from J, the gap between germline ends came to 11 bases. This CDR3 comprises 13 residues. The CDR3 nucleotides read TGTGCCAGCAGCCAGGACAGAGGCAATGAGCAGTTCTTC. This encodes CASSQDRGNEQFF.

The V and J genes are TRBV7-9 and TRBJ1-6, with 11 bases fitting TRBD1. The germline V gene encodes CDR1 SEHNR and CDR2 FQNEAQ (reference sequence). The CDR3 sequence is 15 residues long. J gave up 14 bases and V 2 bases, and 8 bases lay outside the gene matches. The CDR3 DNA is TGTGCCAGCAGCTTAACGGACAGGGGGCCGCACACCCTCCACTTT. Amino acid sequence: CASSLTDRGPHTLHF.

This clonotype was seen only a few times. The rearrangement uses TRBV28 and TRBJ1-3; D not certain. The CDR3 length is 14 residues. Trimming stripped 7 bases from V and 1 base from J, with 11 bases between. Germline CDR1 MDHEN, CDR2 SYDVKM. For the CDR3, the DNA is TGTGCCAGCACCCCGGTTTATTCTGGAAACACCATATATTTT. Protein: CASTPVYSGNTIYF.

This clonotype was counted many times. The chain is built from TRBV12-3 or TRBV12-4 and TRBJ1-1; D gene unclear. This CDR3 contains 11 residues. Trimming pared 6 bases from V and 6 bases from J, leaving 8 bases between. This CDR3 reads CASRERSEAFF. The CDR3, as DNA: TGTGCCAGCAGGGAAAGGTCTGAAGCTTTCTTT.

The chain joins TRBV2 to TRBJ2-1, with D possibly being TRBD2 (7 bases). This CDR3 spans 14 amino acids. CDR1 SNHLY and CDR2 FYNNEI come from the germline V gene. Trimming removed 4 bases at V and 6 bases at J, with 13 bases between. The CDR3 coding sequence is TGTGCCAGCAGTGGACGGGGGGCCGGCAATGAGCAGTTCTTC. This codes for CASSGRGAGNEQFF. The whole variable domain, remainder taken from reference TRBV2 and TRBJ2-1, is EPEVTQTPSHQVTQMGQEVILRCVPISNHLYFYWYRQILGQKVEFLVSFYNNEISEKSEIFDDQFSVERPDGSNFTLKIRSTKLEDSAMYFCASSGRGAGNEQFFGPGTRLTVL.

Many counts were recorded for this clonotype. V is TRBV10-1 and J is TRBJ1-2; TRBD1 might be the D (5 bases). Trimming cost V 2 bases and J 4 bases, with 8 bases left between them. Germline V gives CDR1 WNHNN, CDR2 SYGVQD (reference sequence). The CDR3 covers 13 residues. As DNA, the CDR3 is TGCGCCAGCAGTGAGAAAGGGACCTATGGCTACACCTTC. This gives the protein CASSEKGTYGYTF.

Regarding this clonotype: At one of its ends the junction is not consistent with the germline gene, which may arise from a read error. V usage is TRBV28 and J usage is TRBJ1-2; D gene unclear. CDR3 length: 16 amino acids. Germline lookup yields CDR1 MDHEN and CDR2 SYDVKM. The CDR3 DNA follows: TGTACCAGCATCTCGGCCCAAGTGGGCGGAACCTATGGCTACACCTTC. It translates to CTSISAQVGGTYGYTF.

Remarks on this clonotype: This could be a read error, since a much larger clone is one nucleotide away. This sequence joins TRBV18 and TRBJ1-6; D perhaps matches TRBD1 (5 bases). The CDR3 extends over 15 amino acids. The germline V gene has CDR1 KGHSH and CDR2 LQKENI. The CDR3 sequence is CASSPRGTANPPLHF. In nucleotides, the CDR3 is TGTGCCAGCTCACCACGTGGGACCGCTAATCCACCCCTCCACTTT. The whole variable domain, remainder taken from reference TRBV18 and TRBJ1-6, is NAGVMQNPRHLVRRRGQEARLRCSPMKGHSHVYWYRQLPEEGLKFMVYLQKENIIDESGMPKERFSAEFPKEGPSILRIQQVVRGDSAAYFCASSPRGTANPPLHFGNGTRLTVT.

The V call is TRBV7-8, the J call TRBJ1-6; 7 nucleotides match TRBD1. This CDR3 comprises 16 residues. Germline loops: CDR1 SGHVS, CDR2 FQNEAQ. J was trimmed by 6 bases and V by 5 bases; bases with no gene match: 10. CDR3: CASSRSRDSSNSPLHF. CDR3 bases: TGTGCCAGCAGCCGTTCCCGGGACAGCAGTAATTCACCCCTCCACTTT.

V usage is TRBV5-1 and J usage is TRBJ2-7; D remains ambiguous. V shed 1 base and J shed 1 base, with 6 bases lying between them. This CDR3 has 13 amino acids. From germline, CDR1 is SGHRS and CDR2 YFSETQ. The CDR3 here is CASSLPPSYEQYF. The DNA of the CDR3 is TGCGCCAGCAGCTTGCCACCATCCTACGAGCAGTACTTC.

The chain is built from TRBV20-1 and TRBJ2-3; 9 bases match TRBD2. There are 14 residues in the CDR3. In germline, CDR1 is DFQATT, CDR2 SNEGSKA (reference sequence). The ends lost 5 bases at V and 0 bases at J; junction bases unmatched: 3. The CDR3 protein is CSASSGASTDTQYF. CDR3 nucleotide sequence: TGCAGTGCTTCTAGCGGGGCCAGCACAGATACGCAGTATTTT.

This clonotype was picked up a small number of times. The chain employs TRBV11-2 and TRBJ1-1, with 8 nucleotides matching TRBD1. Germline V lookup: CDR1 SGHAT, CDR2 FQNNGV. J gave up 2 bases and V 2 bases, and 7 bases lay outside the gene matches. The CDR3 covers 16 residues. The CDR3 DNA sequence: TGTGCCAGCAGCTTAAAAGGCGGACAGGGAAACACTGAAGCTTTCTTT. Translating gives CASSLKGGQGNTEAFF.

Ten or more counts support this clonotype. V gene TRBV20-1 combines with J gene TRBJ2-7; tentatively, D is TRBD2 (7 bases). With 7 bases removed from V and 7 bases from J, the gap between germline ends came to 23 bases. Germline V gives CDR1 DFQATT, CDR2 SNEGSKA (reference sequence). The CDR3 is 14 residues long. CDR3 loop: CSVRGAREAGEQYF. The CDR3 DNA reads TGCAGTGTTCGGGGGGCGCGAGAGGCTGGGGAGCAGTACTTC.

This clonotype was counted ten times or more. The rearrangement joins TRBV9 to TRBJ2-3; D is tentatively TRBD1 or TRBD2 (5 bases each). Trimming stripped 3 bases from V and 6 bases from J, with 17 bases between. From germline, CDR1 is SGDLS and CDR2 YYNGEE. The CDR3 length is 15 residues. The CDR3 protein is CASSALGPSSDTQYF. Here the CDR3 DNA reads TGTGCCAGCAGCGCTTTGGGACCAAGTAGTGATACGCAGTATTTT. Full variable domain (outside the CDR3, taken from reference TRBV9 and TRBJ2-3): DSGVTQTPKHLITATGQRVTLRCSPRSGDLSVYWYQQSLDQGLQFLIQYYNGEERAKGNILERFSAQQFPDLHSELNLSSLELGDSALYFCASSALGPSSDTQYFGPGTRLTVL.

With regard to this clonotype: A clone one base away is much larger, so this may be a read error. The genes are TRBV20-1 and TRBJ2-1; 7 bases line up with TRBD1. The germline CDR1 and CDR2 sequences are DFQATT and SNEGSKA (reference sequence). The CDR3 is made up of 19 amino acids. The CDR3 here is CSAREPQGRRVSSYNEQLF. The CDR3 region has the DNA TGCAGTGCTAGAGAACCACAGGGGCGTCGGGTGAGCTCCTACAATGAGCAGCTCTTC.

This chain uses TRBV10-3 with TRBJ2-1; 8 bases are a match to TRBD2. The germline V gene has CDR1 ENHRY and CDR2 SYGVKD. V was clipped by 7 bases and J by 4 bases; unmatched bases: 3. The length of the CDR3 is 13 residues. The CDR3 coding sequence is TGTGCCATCAAGGTAGCGGGGTACAATGAGCAGTTCTTC. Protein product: CAIKVAGYNEQFF.

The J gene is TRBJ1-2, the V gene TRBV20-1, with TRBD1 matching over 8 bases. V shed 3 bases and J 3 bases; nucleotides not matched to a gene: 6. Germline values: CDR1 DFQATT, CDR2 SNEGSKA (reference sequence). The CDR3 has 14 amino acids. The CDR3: CSARDRAWDYGYTF. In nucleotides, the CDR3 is TGCAGTGCTAGGGACAGGGCCTGGGACTATGGCTACACCTTC.

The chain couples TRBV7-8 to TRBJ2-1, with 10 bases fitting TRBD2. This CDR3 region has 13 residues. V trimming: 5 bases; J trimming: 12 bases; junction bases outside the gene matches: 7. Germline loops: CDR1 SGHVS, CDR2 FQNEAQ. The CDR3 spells CASSGGVAGGQFF. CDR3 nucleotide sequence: TGTGCCAGCAGCGGAGGGGTAGCGGGGGGGCAGTTCTTC.

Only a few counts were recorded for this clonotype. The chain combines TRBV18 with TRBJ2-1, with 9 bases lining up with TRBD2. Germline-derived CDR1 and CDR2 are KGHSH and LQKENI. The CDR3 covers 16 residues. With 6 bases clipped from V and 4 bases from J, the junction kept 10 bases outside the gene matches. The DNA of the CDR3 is TGTGCCAGCTCCCTGGTGCTAGCGGGACTATACAATGAGCAGTTCTTC. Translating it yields CASSLVLAGLYNEQFF.

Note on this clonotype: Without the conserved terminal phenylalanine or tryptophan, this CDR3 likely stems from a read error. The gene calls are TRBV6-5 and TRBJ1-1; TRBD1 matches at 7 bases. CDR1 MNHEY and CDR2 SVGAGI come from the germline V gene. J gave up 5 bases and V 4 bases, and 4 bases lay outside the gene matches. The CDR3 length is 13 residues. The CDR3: CASSFQQGTEAFL. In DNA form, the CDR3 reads TGTGCCAGCAGTTTCCAACAGGGGACTGAAGCTTTCCTT.